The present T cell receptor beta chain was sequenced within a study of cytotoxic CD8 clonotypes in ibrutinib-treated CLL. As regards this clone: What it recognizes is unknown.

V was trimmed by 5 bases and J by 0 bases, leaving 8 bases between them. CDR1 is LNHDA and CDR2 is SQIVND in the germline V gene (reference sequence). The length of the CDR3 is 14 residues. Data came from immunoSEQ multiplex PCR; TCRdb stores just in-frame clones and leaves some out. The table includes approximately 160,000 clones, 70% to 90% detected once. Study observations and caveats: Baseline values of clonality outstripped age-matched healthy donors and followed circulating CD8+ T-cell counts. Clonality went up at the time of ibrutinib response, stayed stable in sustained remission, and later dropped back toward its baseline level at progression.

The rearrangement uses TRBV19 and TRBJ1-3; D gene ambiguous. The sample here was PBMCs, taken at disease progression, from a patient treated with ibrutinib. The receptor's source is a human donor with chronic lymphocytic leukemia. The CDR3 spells CASSQQSSGNTIYF. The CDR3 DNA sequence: TGTGCCAGTAGTCAACAGAGCTCTGGAAACACCATATATTTT.